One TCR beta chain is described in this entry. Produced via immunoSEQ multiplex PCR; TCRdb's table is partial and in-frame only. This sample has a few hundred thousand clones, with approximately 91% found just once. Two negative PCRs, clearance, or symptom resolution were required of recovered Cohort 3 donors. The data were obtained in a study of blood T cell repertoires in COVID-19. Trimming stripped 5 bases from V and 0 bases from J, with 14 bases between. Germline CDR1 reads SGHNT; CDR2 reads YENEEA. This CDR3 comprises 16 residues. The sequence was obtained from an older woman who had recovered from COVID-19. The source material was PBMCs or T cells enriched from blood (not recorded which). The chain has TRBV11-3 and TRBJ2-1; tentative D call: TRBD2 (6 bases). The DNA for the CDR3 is TGTGCCAGCAGCGCCTTAGCGGAGTTCTCCTACAATGAGCAGTTCTTC. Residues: CASSALAEFSYNEQFF.